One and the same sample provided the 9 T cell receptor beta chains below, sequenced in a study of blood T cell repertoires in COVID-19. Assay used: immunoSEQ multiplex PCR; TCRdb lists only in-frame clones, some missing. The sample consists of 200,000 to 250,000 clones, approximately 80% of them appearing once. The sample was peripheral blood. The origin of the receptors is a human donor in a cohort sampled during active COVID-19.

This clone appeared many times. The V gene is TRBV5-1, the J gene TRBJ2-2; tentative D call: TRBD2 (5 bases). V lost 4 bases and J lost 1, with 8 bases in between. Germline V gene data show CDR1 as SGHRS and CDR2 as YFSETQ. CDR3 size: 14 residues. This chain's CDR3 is CASSQDWNTGELFF. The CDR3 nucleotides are TGCGCCAGCAGCCAGGACTGGAACACCGGGGAGCTGTTTTTT.

The CDR3 sequence: CASTSGADTQYF. CDR3 nucleotides: TGTGCCAGCACTTCAGGGGCAGATACGCAGTATTTT. The gene calls are TRBV3-1 (or the pseudogene TRBV3-2) and TRBJ2-3; D may be TRBD1 (6 bases). The germline V gene has CDR1 LGHDT and CDR2 YNNKEL (reference sequence). This CDR3 comprises 12 residues. Trimming removed 7 bases at V and 4 bases at J, with 9 bases between.

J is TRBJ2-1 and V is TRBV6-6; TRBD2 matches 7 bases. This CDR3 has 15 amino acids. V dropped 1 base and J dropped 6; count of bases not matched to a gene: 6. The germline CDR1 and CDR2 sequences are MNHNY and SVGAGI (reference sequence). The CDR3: CASSYFKTSSNEQFF. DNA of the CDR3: TGTGCCAGCAGTTACTTTAAGACTAGCTCCAATGAGCAGTTCTTC.

The CDR3 DNA reads as TGTGCCAGCAGCTTAGGAGGGGGTAGCTCCTACGAGCAGTACTTC. It translates to CASSLGGGSSYEQYF. This rearrangement joins TRBV7-8 to TRBJ2-7, with TRBD1 as a possible D gene (6 bases). This CDR3 region has 15 residues. With 1 base removed from V and 0 bases from J, the gap between germline ends came to 10 bases. Germline V gene data show CDR1 as SGHVS and CDR2 as FQNEAQ.

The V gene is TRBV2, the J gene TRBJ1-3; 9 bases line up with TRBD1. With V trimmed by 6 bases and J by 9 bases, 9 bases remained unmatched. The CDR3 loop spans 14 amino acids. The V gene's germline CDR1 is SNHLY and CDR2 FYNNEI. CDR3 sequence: CASRDTGGYTTIYF. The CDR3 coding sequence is TGTGCCAGCAGGGATACAGGGGGCTACACCACCATATATTTT.

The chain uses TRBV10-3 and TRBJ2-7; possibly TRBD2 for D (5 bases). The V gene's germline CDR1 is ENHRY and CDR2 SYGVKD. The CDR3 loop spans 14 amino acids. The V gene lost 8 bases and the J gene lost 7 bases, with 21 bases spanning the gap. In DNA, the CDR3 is TGTGCCATCGGCTCTTCCCGGGCGATAGCGGAGCAGTACTTC. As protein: CAIGSSRAIAEQYF.

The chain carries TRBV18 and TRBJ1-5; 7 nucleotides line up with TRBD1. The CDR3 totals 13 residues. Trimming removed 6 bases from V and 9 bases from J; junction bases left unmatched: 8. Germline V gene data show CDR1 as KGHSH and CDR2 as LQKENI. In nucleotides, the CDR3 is TGTGCCAGCTCCCCCGGACAGGCCTTGCCCCAGCATTTT. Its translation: CASSPGQALPQHF. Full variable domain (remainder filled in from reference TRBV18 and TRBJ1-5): NAGVMQNPRHLVRRRGQEARLRCSPMKGHSHVYWYRQLPEEGLKFMVYLQKENIIDESGMPKERFSAEFPKEGPSILRIQQVVRGDSAAYFCASSPGQALPQHFGDGTRLSIL.

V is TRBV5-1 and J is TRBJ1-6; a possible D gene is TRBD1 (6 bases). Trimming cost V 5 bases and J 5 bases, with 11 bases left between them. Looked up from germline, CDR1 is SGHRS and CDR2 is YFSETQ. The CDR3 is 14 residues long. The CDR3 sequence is CASRGGGNNSPLHF. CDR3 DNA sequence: TGCGCCAGCAGAGGGGGAGGGAATAATTCACCCCTCCACTTT.

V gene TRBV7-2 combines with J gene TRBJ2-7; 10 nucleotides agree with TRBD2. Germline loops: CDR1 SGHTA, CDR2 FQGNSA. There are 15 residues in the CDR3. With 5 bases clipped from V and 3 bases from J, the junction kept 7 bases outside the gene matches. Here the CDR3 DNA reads TGTGCCAGCAGCGTCCTACCTAGCGGGGGCTACGAGCAGTACTTC. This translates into CASSVLPSGGYEQYF.